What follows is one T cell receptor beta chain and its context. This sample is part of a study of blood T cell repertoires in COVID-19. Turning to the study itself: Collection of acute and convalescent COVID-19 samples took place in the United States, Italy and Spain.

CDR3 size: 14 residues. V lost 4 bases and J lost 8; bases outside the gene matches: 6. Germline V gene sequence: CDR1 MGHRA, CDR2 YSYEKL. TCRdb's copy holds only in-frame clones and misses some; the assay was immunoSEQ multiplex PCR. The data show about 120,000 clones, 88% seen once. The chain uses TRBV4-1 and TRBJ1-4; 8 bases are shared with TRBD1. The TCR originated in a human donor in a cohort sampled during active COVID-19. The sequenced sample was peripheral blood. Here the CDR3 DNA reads TGCGCCAGCAGCCCTCGGGACAGGATGGAAAAACTGTTTTTT. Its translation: CASSPRDRMEKLFF.